The 25 T cell receptor beta chains presented below share a single source sample, sequenced in a study of T cells in localized non-small cell lung cancer. Assay used: immunoSEQ multiplex PCR; TCRdb lists only in-frame clones, some missing. The sample holds tens of thousands of clones; around 90% are singletons and the top ten take under 4.5%. The sequenced sample was peripheral blood, obtained before any cancer treatment. The receptor set was obtained from a man aged 40-75 years with stage I lung adenocarcinoma.

J is TRBJ1-2 and V is TRBV6-6; D uncertain. The V and J ends lost 4 bases and 7 bases respectively, with 19 bases between them. This CDR3 contains 15 residues. From germline, CDR1 is MNHNY and CDR2 SVGAGI (reference sequence). Written as DNA, the CDR3 is TGTGCCAGCAGTTCCGACCCGGACGGAATCTCTGGCTACACCTTC. Translated: CASSSDPDGISGYTF.

The chain uses TRBV6-1 and TRBJ1-4; 7 positions match TRBD1. Germline V CDR1 and CDR2: MNHNS, SASEGT. J lost 2 bases, V lost 1 base, and 1 base had no gene match. The CDR3 runs 15 residues. The CDR3 sequence: CASSEEGATNEKLFF. The CDR3 DNA reads as TGTGCCAGCAGTGAAGAGGGGGCGACTAATGAAAAACTGTTTTTT.

The genes are TRBV2 and TRBJ1-5, with 9 bases matching TRBD1. Germline CDR1 and CDR2: SNHLY and FYNNEI. Germline trimming cut 9 bases from V and 5 bases from J; bases unmatched to any gene: 5. The length of the CDR3 is 13 residues. DNA of the CDR3: TGTGCCAGATCCCGGGACAGGGATCAGCCCCAGCATTTT. Translation gives CARSRDRDQPQHF.

J is TRBJ2-7 and V is TRBV5-1; TRBD2 aligns across 9 bases. Germline V gene lookup returns CDR1 SGHRS and CDR2 YFSETQ. After removal of 5 bases from V and 5 bases from J, the junction contained 8 bases not matched to a gene. This CDR3 has 14 residues. The CDR3 reads CASRDPRGGDEQYF. As DNA, the CDR3 is TGCGCCAGCAGGGATCCGCGGGGGGGCGACGAGCAGTACTTC.

The V call is TRBV5-1, the J call TRBJ1-1; D unclear. From germline, CDR1 is SGHRS and CDR2 YFSETQ. The CDR3 sequence is 14 residues long. Trimming pared 3 bases from V and 6 bases from J, leaving 15 bases between. CDR3 amino acids: CASSSRPADAEAFF. The CDR3 coding sequence is TGCGCCAGCAGCTCACGACCAGCGGACGCTGAAGCTTTCTTT.

The chain uses TRBV25-1 and TRBJ1-4, with D maybe TRBD1 (6 bases). The CDR3 contains 15 residues. The V and J ends lost 1 base and 8 bases respectively, with 14 bases between them. Germline assignment: CDR1 MGHDK and CDR2 SYGVNS. Here the CDR3 reads CASSEFLGGGEKLFF. The CDR3 DNA sequence: TGTGCCAGCAGTGAATTTCTAGGGGGTGGCGAAAAACTGTTTTTT. The variable domain in full, with the rest retrieved from reference TRBV25-1 and TRBJ1-4, is EADIYQTPRYLVIGTGKKITLECSQTMGHDKMYWYQQDPGMELHLIHYSYGVNSTEKGDLSSESTVSRIRTEHFPLTLESARPSHTSQYLCASSEFLGGGEKLFFGSGTQLSVL.

The J gene is TRBJ2-7, the V gene TRBV27; D perhaps matches TRBD2 (5 bases). Germline V gene sequence: CDR1 MNHEY, CDR2 SMNVEV (reference sequence). The V end was cut by 5 bases, the J end by 4 bases, with 12 bases between. The CDR3 is 13 amino acids. The CDR3 here is CASSRGWTYEQYF. In DNA form, the CDR3 reads TGTGCCAGCAGTAGAGGCTGGACTTACGAGCAGTACTTC.

The chain is built from TRBV4-1 and TRBJ1-3; D remains unclear. The CDR3 sequence is 12 residues long. The V end was cut by 1 base, the J end by 7 bases, with 5 bases between. CDR1 MGHRA and CDR2 YSYEKL come from the germline V gene. CDR3 sequence: CASSQVGNTIYF. CDR3 in DNA: TGCGCCAGCAGCCAAGTCGGGAACACCATATATTTT.

The chain recombines TRBV5-1 with TRBJ1-1; D unresolved. Germline V gene data show CDR1 as SGHRS and CDR2 as YFSETQ. V dropped 6 bases and J dropped 7 bases, with 19 bases sitting between them. CDR3 length: 14 residues. The CDR3: CASTIGENAFEAFF. In DNA, the CDR3 is TGCGCCAGCACCATCGGGGAGAACGCCTTTGAAGCTTTCTTT. The variable domain in full, completed from reference TRBV5-1 and TRBJ1-1, reads KAGVTQTPRYLIKTRGQQVTLSCSPISGHRSVSWYQQTPGQGLQFLFEYFSETQRNKGNFPGRFSGRQFSNSRSEMNVSTLELGDSALYLCASTIGENAFEAFFGQGTRLTVV.

The CDR3 DNA reads as TGCGCCAGCAGCCTCGGACACTCCTACGAGCAGTACTTC. Residues: CASSLGHSYEQYF. The chain has TRBV5-1 and TRBJ2-7, with a possible D match to TRBD1 (5 bases). V dropped 4 bases and J dropped 0 bases, with 8 bases sitting between them. The CDR3 totals 13 residues. CDR1 and CDR2 from the germline V gene are SGHRS and YFSETQ.

The CDR3 DNA follows: TGCGCCAGCAGCTTGGAGGGAGGGCGTCTTGGTGAAAAACTGTTTTTT. Its translation is CASSLEGGRLGEKLFF. This chain joins TRBV5-1 and TRBJ1-4; D is ambiguous. The CDR3 is made up of 16 amino acids. Trimming stripped 0 bases from V and 7 bases from J, with 16 bases between. CDR1 is SGHRS, CDR2 YFSETQ, per germline.

This clone was seen only once. The chain has TRBV6-5 and TRBJ2-7; D may correspond to TRBD1 or TRBD2 (5 bases each). The germline V gene encodes CDR1 MNHEY and CDR2 SVGAGI. The CDR3 runs to 15 residues. Trimming stripped 5 bases from V and 3 bases from J, with 17 bases between. CDR3 DNA: TGTGCCAGCAGTCCCTTTTCTGGGGGAAACTACGAGCAGTACTTC. Encoded protein: CASSPFSGGNYEQYF.

This chain joins TRBV4-1 and TRBJ1-1, with a possible D match to TRBD1 (5 bases). The CDR3 is made up of 14 amino acids. Germline loops: CDR1 MGHRA, CDR2 YSYEKL. Trimming removed 0 bases from V and 4 bases from J, with 9 bases in between. The CDR3 here is CASSQDRGVTEAFF. The CDR3 DNA reads as TGCGCCAGCAGCCAAGATCGAGGGGTCACTGAAGCTTTCTTT.

This clone was counted a single time. The chain combines TRBV18 with TRBJ2-5, with D unresolved. The CDR3 loop spans 14 amino acids. From germline, CDR1 is KGHSH and CDR2 LQKENI. Trimming left V 2 bases short and J 2 bases short, with 9 bases between. Here the CDR3 reads CASSPIPGQETQYF. The CDR3 DNA sequence: TGTGCCAGCTCACCAATCCCCGGACAAGAGACCCAGTACTTC.

CDR3 bases: TGCGCCAGCAGCTTCGCCGGTTCCTACGAGCAGTACTTC. Translated: CASSFAGSYEQYF. The chain couples TRBV5-1 to TRBJ2-7; D unresolved. V shed 2 bases and J shed 1 base, with 7 bases lying between them. The CDR3 has 13 residues. Germline V gene sequence: CDR1 SGHRS, CDR2 YFSETQ.

The chain uses TRBV19 and TRBJ2-2; 9 bases are a match to TRBD2. The CDR3 has 19 amino acids. Germline loops: CDR1 LNHDA, CDR2 SQIVND (reference sequence). Losses at the gene ends were 2 bases for V and 0 bases for J; bases not matched to a gene: 10. CDR3 region: CASSIWAGGPVANTGELFF. In DNA form, the CDR3 reads TGTGCCAGTAGTATATGGGCGGGGGGGCCCGTAGCGAACACCGGGGAGCTGTTTTTT.

The rearrangement uses TRBV5-1 and TRBJ2-7, with a tentative D call TRBD1 (5 bases). The CDR3 spans 15 residues. The germline V gene encodes CDR1 SGHRS and CDR2 YFSETQ. Trimming removed 0 bases from V and 0 bases from J, with 10 bases in between. CDR3 DNA sequence: TGCGCCAGCAGCTTGGAGGCAGGGTCCTCCTACGAGCAGTACTTC. Translated: CASSLEAGSSYEQYF.

The chain combines TRBV19 with TRBJ2-7; maybe TRBD2 (5 bases). The length of the CDR3 is 14 residues. The germline V gene has CDR1 LNHDA and CDR2 SQIVND (reference sequence). The germline V and J ends were trimmed by 5 bases and 2 bases, with 13 bases remaining between them. The CDR3 DNA is TGTGCCAGTAGTTACTACGGAGGCGCCTACGAGCAGTACTTC. It encodes CASSYYGGAYEQYF.

This sequence joins TRBV5-6 and TRBJ1-1; possibly TRBD1 for D (5 bases). CDR1 SGHDT and CDR2 YYEEEE come from the germline V gene. The CDR3 extends over 14 amino acids. The V and J ends lost 4 bases and 1 base respectively, with 11 bases between them. CDR3 DNA sequence: TGTGCCAGCAGCCCGGGGCTATCGAACACTGAAGCTTTCTTT. Translating gives CASSPGLSNTEAFF.

The chain has TRBV2 and TRBJ1-1; D perhaps matches TRBD1 (5 bases). With 3 bases removed from V and 6 bases from J, the gap between germline ends came to 14 bases. Germline CDR1 and CDR2: SNHLY and FYNNEI. CDR3 length equals 14 residues. CDR3 nucleotide sequence: TGTGCCAGCAGTGATCAGGGAAGGTTGGCTGAAGCTTTCTTT. The encoded protein is CASSDQGRLAEAFF.

The gene calls are TRBV5-6 and TRBJ2-3; no definite D call. Germline V gene lookup returns CDR1 SGHDT and CDR2 YYEEEE. With 0 bases removed from V and 4 bases from J, the gap between germline ends came to 6 bases. This CDR3 contains 13 residues. The CDR3 reads CASSLGVADTQYF. In DNA form, the CDR3 reads TGTGCCAGCAGCTTGGGGGTAGCAGATACGCAGTATTTT.

J is TRBJ2-2 and V is TRBV9; D unresolved. Trimming left V 3 bases short and J 5 bases short, with 5 bases between. CDR1 and CDR2 from the germline V gene are SGDLS and YYNGEE. This CDR3 region has 12 residues. The CDR3 loop is CASSAATGELFF. The CDR3 DNA reads TGTGCCAGCAGCGCGGCAACCGGGGAGCTGTTTTTT.

For this clone: Different DNA sequences within this sample yield the same CDR3. The rearrangement joins TRBV9 to TRBJ2-7; no firm D call. CDR3 length: 14 amino acids. V was clipped by 0 bases and J by 0 bases, with 7 bases between them. Germline CDR1 SGDLS, CDR2 YYNGEE. CDR3 coding DNA: TGTGCCAGCAGCGTAGTAGGCAGCTCCTACGAGCAGTACTTC. Translating gives CASSVVGSSYEQYF. Looking up the rest from reference TRBV9 and TRBJ2-7 gives the full variable domain: DSGVTQTPKHLITATGQRVTLRCSPRSGDLSVYWYQQSLDQGLQFLIQYYNGEERAKGNILERFSAQQFPDLHSELNLSSLELGDSALYFCASSVVGSSYEQYFGPGTRLTVT.

The chain uses TRBV5-8 and TRBJ1-1, with D unresolved. Trimming cost V 0 bases and J 2 bases, with 5 bases left between them. Germline CDR1 is SGHTS and CDR2 is YDEGEE. This CDR3 is 13 amino acids long. In DNA form, the CDR3 reads TGTGCCAGCAGCTTGGGGGTAAACACTGAAGCTTTCTTT. Its protein is CASSLGVNTEAFF.

This clone was seen only once. The chain joins TRBV15 to TRBJ2-3; a possible D gene is TRBD2 (6 bases). The ends were cut back, 8 bases at V and 2 bases at J, with 8 bases in the middle. Germline CDR1 LNHNV, CDR2 YYDKDF (reference sequence). The CDR3 totals 12 residues. The CDR3 loop reads CATRRDTDTQYF. The CDR3, as DNA: TGTGCCACCCGGCGGGACACAGATACGCAGTATTTT.